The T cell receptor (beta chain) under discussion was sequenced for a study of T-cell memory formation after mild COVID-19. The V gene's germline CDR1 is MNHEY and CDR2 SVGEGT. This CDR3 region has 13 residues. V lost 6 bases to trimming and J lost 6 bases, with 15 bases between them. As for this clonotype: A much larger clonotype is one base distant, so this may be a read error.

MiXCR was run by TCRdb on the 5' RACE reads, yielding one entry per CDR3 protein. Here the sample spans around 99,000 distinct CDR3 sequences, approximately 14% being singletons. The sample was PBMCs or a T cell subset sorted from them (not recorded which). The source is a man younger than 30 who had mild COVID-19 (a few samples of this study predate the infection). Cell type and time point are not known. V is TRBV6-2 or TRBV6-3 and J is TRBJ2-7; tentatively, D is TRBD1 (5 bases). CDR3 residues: CASSLVGAVEQYV. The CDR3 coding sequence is TGTGCCAGCAGCCTCGTAGGGGCCGTCGAGCAGTACGTC.